Below are 2 T cell receptor beta chains sequenced from a single sample in a study of blood T cell repertoires in COVID-19. Repertoires were generated with immunoSEQ multiplex PCR, while TCRdb's copy carries only in-frame clones and drops some. This table holds some 180,000 clones, 76% found once. The sample was peripheral blood. The receptors shown here come from a woman in her fifties or sixties with active or convalescent COVID-19.

The rearrangement links TRBV3-1 (or the pseudogene TRBV3-2) to TRBJ2-5; D is unclear. This CDR3 is 15 amino acids long. V lost 0 bases, J lost 4 bases, and 12 bases lay in between. The germline gives CDR1 LGHDT, CDR2 YNNKEL (reference sequence). The CDR3 protein is CASSQESRNGETQYF. Here the CDR3 DNA reads TGTGCCAGCAGCCAAGAATCGCGTAATGGAGAGACCCAGTACTTC.

The genes are TRBV28 and TRBJ2-2; D remains ambiguous. V shed 10 bases and J shed 2 bases, with 8 bases lying between them. From germline, CDR1 is MDHEN and CDR2 SYDVKM. This CDR3 region has 12 residues. The CDR3 loop reads CATSGNTGELFF. The CDR3 DNA reads as TGTGCCACCTCGGGTAACACCGGGGAGCTGTTTTTT.